The text below deals with one TCR beta chain. The antigen is undetermined. This specimen belongs to a study of shared clonotypes between healthy human individuals. Study at large: Researchers drew samples from a couple of women and a few men aged 18 to 49. Study-level points and caveats: Even with large depth, rarefaction showed that sorted-subset sequencing was incomplete. Non-shared clonotypes displayed generation probabilities falling below those of clonotypes present in all four donors.

Selected positively for CCR7 and CD45RO-negative, naive CD8 cells excluded terminally differentiated effector memory CD45RA+ cells. Every contributor of samples was a Caucasian grown-up residing in Nashville, Tennessee. V was clipped by 0 bases and J by 6 bases, with 8 bases between them. Germline CDR1 SGHAT, CDR2 FQNNGV. The CDR3 spans 13 residues. The assay was immunoSEQ multiplex PCR, and TCRdb's table has in-frame clones only and misses some. The sample records approximately 2,000,000 clones, approximately 92% being singletons. The chain recombines TRBV11-2 with TRBJ1-1; possibly TRBD1 for D (5 bases). Sequenced sample: naive CD8+ T cells from PBMCs. The sequence was obtained from a man aged 18 to 30 in good health. Some clones in this sample may be carry-over from other donors' samples. The CDR3 region has the DNA TGTGCCAGCAGCTTAGAACCGGGACCTGAAGCTTTCTTT. It encodes CASSLEPGPEAFF.